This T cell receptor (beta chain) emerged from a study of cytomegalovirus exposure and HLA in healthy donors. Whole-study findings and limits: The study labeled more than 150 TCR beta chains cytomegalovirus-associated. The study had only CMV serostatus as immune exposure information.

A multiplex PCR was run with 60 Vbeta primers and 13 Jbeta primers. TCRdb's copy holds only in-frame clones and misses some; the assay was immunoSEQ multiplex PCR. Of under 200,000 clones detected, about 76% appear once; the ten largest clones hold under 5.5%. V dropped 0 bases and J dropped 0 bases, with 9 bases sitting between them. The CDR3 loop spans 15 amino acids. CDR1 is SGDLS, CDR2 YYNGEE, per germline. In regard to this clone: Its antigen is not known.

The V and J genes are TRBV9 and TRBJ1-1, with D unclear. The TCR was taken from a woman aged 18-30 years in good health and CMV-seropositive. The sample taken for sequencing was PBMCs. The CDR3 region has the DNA TGTGCCAGCAGCGTAGGAGCGGATATGAACACTGAAGCTTTCTTT. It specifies CASSVGADMNTEAFF.